A single sample is the source of the 16 T cell receptor beta chains below, sequenced in a study of OX40 agonist ivuxolimab in advanced cancers. Repertoires were generated with immunoSEQ multiplex PCR, while TCRdb's copy carries only in-frame clones and drops some. The sample has over 65,000 clones; approximately 80% are singletons. The sequences come from CD4+ or CD8+ T cells sorted from blood, collected in a trial of the OX40 agonist ivuxolimab. The receptors were sampled from an adult with an advanced solid tumor such as melanoma, head and neck, liver or kidney cancer.

CDR3 residues: CASNQGFPPQHF. CDR3 in DNA: TGTGCCAGCAACCAGGGGTTTCCGCCCCAGCATTTT. The chain is built from TRBV2 and TRBJ1-5; TRBD1 is a possible D gene (6 bases). The CDR3 runs 12 residues. The germline V gene encodes CDR1 SNHLY and CDR2 FYNNEI. Trimming stripped 7 bases from V and 9 bases from J, with 13 bases between.

This clone was counted a few times. This chain joins TRBV25-1 and TRBJ1-4; D uncertain. The length of the CDR3 is 15 residues. The germline V gene has CDR1 MGHDK and CDR2 SYGVNS. V lost 7 bases and J 3 bases, leaving 15 bases between the germline ends. The CDR3 DNA reads as TGTGCCAGCACCGAGACCGGCCGGCCTAATGAAAAACTGTTTTTT. Amino acids: CASTETGRPNEKLFF.

This chain joins TRBV15 and TRBJ2-1, with TRBD2 matching 8 bases. Looked up from germline, CDR1 is LNHNV and CDR2 is YYDKDF (reference sequence). The CDR3 length is 15 residues. V dropped 1 base and J dropped 7; count of bases not matched to a gene: 6. CDR3: CATSRVRTSMNEQFF. CDR3 bases: TGTGCCACCAGCAGAGTGAGGACTAGCATGAATGAGCAGTTCTTC.

V gene TRBV7-9 combines with J gene TRBJ1-2; D unresolved. The germline gives CDR1 SEHNR, CDR2 FQNEAQ (reference sequence). The CDR3 loop spans 12 amino acids. The V and J ends lost 1 base and 5 bases respectively, with 5 bases between them. This CDR3 reads CASSLDSYGYTF. CDR3 bases: TGTGCCAGCAGCTTAGACAGTTATGGCTACACCTTC. Full variable domain (outside the CDR3, taken from reference TRBV7-9 and TRBJ1-2): DTGVSQNPRHKITKRGQNVTFRCDPISEHNRLYWYRQTLGQGPEFLTYFQNEAQLEKSRLLSDRFSAERPKGSFSTLEIQRTEQGDSAMYLCASSLDSYGYTFGSGTRLTVV.

V is TRBV5-5 and J is TRBJ2-5, with D unclear. The V end was cut by 2 bases, the J end by 5 bases, with 7 bases between. Germline-derived CDR1 and CDR2 are SGHKS and YYEKEE (reference sequence). The CDR3 runs to 12 residues. The CDR3 spells CASSFRSETQYF. In DNA form, the CDR3 reads TGTGCCAGCAGCTTCCGCTCTGAGACCCAGTACTTC.

As concerns this clone: Since the CDR3 does not end with the conserved phenylalanine or tryptophan, this likely comes from a read error. J is TRBJ1-1 and V is TRBV28; unclear D gene. Germline CDR1 is MDHEN and CDR2 is SYDVKM. This CDR3 has 12 residues. Written as DNA, the CDR3 is TGTGCCAGCAGCTTATCTCATGCTGAAGCTTTCATT. As protein: CASSLSHAEAFI.

This rearrangement joins TRBV7-9 to TRBJ1-1, with 7 nucleotides matching TRBD1. Germline-derived CDR1 and CDR2 are SEHNR and FQNEAQ (reference sequence). With 5 bases clipped from V and 5 bases from J, the junction kept 8 bases outside the gene matches. CDR3 length: 14 amino acids. CDR3 sequence (DNA): TGTGCCAGCAGCCATACAGGGGTAGAGACTGAAGCTTTCTTT. It is translated as CASSHTGVETEAFF.

The gene calls are TRBV5-1 and TRBJ1-2; the D gene is possibly TRBD1 (5 bases). Trimming removed 4 bases at V and 4 bases at J, with 14 bases between. The CDR3 loop spans 14 amino acids. The germline gives CDR1 SGHRS, CDR2 YFSETQ. CDR3 protein: CASSPDSLGYGYTF. For the CDR3, the DNA is TGCGCCAGCAGCCCCGACAGTCTTGGCTATGGCTACACCTTC.

The V and J genes are TRBV11-2 and TRBJ2-2; no clear D gene. The CDR3 is 13 amino acids. CDR1 is SGHAT and CDR2 is FQNNGV in the germline V gene. Here the CDR3 reads CAVRRPNTGELFF. For the CDR3, the DNA is TGTGCAGTCCGGAGACCCAACACCGGGGAGCTGTTTTTT.

This chain links TRBV7-2 with TRBJ2-1; D assignment may be TRBD1 or TRBD2 (6 bases each). Germline lookup yields CDR1 SGHTA and CDR2 FQGNSA. The CDR3 extends over 13 amino acids. V was cut by 7 bases and J by 6 bases, with 13 bases left in between. The CDR3 sequence is CASTSRGVNEQFF. In nucleotides, the CDR3 is TGTGCCAGCACCAGTAGGGGGGTCAATGAGCAGTTCTTC. Looking up the rest from reference TRBV7-2 and TRBJ2-1 gives the full variable domain: GAGVSQSPSNKVTEKGKDVELRCDPISGHTALYWYRQSLGQGLEFLIYFQGNSAPDKSGLPSDRFSAERTGGSVSTLTIQRTQQEDSAVYLCASTSRGVNEQFFGPGTRLTVL.

This chain connects TRBV6-5 to TRBJ1-1; TRBD1 might be the D (6 bases). Trimming cost V 6 bases and J 5 bases, with 16 bases left between them. Looked up from germline, CDR1 is MNHEY and CDR2 is SVGAGI. CDR3 length: 14 amino acids. The CDR3 nucleotides read TGTGCCAGCAGCCCCAGGGGAGGTTGGACTGAAGCTTTCTTT. This translates into CASSPRGGWTEAFF.

The V gene is TRBV28, the J gene TRBJ2-3; TRBD2 aligns across 7 bases. V was clipped by 4 bases and J by 3 bases; unmatched bases: 7. Germline V gene data show CDR1 as MDHEN and CDR2 as SYDVKM. CDR3 length: 15 amino acids. For the CDR3, the DNA is TGTGCCAGCAGTTCTGGCGGGAGTAGGACAGATACGCAGTATTTT. Amino acids: CASSSGGSRTDTQYF. The complete variable domain, with remaining parts taken from reference TRBV28 and TRBJ2-3, reads DVKVTQSSRYLVKRTGEKVFLECVQDMDHENMFWYRQDPGLGLRLIYFSYDVKMKEKGDIPEGYSVSREKKERFSLILESASTNQTSMYLCASSSGGSRTDTQYFGPGTRLTVL.

The table lists this clone with a few counts. The V and J genes are TRBV30 and TRBJ1-5; 9 bases map to TRBD1. The CDR3 sequence is 14 residues long. Germline CDR1 GTSNPN, CDR2 SVGIG (reference sequence). V was pared by 1 base and J by 4 bases, with 2 bases of the junction left unmatched. CDR3 DNA sequence: TGTGCCTGGAGTGATGGACAGGGGAATCAGCCCCAGCATTTT. It is translated as CAWSDGQGNQPQHF.

The chain uses TRBV18 and TRBJ2-5, with D possibly TRBD1 on 6 matching bases. V lost 3 bases to trimming and J lost 6 bases, with 11 bases between them. CDR1 KGHSH and CDR2 LQKENI come from the germline V gene. The CDR3 length is 13 residues. The CDR3 reads CASSPLDRQTQYF. CDR3 sequence (DNA): TGTGCCAGCTCACCGCTGGACAGACAGACCCAGTACTTC.

This sequence joins TRBV5-8 and TRBJ2-1, with TRBD1 identical over 8 bases. Germline CDR1 SGHTS, CDR2 YDEGEE. This CDR3 comprises 17 residues. The ends lost 1 base at V and 6 bases at J; junction bases unmatched: 12. The CDR3 nucleotides read TGTGCCAGCAGCTTGACCCTGGGGACAGGCTTTTTCAATGAGCAGTTCTTC. Its protein product is CASSLTLGTGFFNEQFF.

V is TRBV10-3 and J is TRBJ1-3; 8 bases agree with TRBD1. Germline assignment: CDR1 ENHRY and CDR2 SYGVKD. The CDR3 covers 15 residues. With 8 bases clipped from V and 0 bases from J, the junction kept 6 bases outside the gene matches. CDR3 DNA sequence: TGTGCCATCGACAGGGGCGAAAGCTCTGGAAACACCATATATTTT. Its protein product is CAIDRGESSGNTIYF.